The 18 T cell receptor beta chains below come from one sample, sequenced in a study of T-cell reconstitution after alpha-beta-depleted transplantation in children. The authors prepared the TCRbeta library with unique molecular identifiers. MiXCR was run by TCRdb on the PCR reads, yielding one entry per CDR3 protein. This repertoire shows 250,000 to 300,000 distinct CDR3 sequences, roughly 10% found once; its top ten account for around a quarter. This material consisted of peripheral blood, taken 180 days after TCRalphabeta/CD19-depleted stem cell transplant. The receptors were gathered from a male patient aged 2 to 9 who had a stem cell transplant for chronic granulomatous disease, so the T cells may come from the graft donor.

This clonotype was counted many times. V is TRBV5-1 and J is TRBJ2-5; D is unclear. Trimming took off 7 bases at V and 5 bases at J, with 15 bases between the two ends. This CDR3 has 13 amino acids. CDR1 and CDR2 (germline): SGHRS, YFSETQ. The CDR3 loop reads CASLLGKIETQYF. The CDR3 DNA is TGCGCCAGCCTATTGGGAAAAATCGAGACCCAGTACTTC.

This clonotype was seen at least ten times. V gene TRBV20-1 combines with J gene TRBJ2-7; D possibly corresponds to TRBD1 (6 bases). Trimming left V 1 base short and J 3 bases short, with 10 bases between. This CDR3 region has 13 residues. Germline lookup yields CDR1 DFQATT and CDR2 SNEGSKA (reference sequence). Written as DNA, the CDR3 is TGCAGTGCTAGAGCTCGACAGGACTACGAGCAGTACTTC. As protein: CSARARQDYEQYF.

This clonotype was detected many times. The chain combines TRBV29-1 with TRBJ2-7; 11 bases are a match to TRBD2. Trimming cost V 3 bases and J 2 bases; bases outside gene matches: 9. The CDR3 covers 16 residues. Per germline, CDR1 SQVTM and CDR2 ANQGSEA. CDR3 sequence (DNA): TGCAGCGTTGACCCCACGTTAGCGGGAGGGGCCTACGAGCAGTACTTC. Encoded protein: CSVDPTLAGGAYEQYF.

This clonotype showed up many times. This chain joins TRBV16 and TRBJ1-6; the D gene is possibly TRBD1 (5 bases). The germline CDR1 and CDR2 sequences are KGHSY and FQNENV. With 0 bases removed from V and 9 bases from J, the gap between germline ends came to 12 bases. The CDR3 totals 15 residues. The CDR3 DNA reads TGTGCCAGCAGCCAATCCGCGGCGGGGGGTTCACCCCTCCACTTT. This encodes CASSQSAAGGSPLHF.

This clonotype was seen repeatedly, ten times or more. The J gene is TRBJ2-3, the V gene TRBV11-2; no definite D call. In germline, CDR1 is SGHAT, CDR2 FQNNGV. The CDR3 contains 11 residues. The germline V and J ends were trimmed by 0 bases and 9 bases, with 4 bases remaining between them. The CDR3 protein is CASSLETTQYF. The CDR3, as DNA: TGTGCCAGCAGCTTAGAAACAACGCAGTATTTT.

The genes are TRBV4-2 and TRBJ2-3, with a weak D call TRBD2 (6 bases). Trimming removed 1 base at V and 3 bases at J, with 11 bases between. Germline V gives CDR1 LGHNA, CDR2 YNFKEQ. The CDR3 runs 15 residues. In nucleotides, the CDR3 is TGTGCCAGCAGCCAAGGTCCGGGAGTTACAGATACGCAGTATTTT. Protein product: CASSQGPGVTDTQYF.

This clonotype has only a few counts. The V call is TRBV5-6, the J call TRBJ2-7; TRBD2 agrees at 7 bases. CDR1 is SGHDT, CDR2 YYEEEE, per germline. This CDR3 region has 15 residues. V was pared by 2 bases and J by 2 bases, with 7 bases of the junction left unmatched. CDR3 DNA: TGTGCCAGCAGCTTCCGGCGGGAGACCACCTACGAGCAGTACTTC. It yields the protein CASSFRRETTYEQYF.

This clonotype was counted only a few times. The chain couples TRBV7-9 to TRBJ2-3; 9 bases line up with TRBD2. Germline loops: CDR1 SEHNR, CDR2 FQNEAQ (reference sequence). Unmatched junction bases numbered 17, after V lost 4 bases and J lost 6 bases. There are 18 residues in the CDR3. CDR3 loop: CASSSPGLASPGADTQYF. The CDR3 coding sequence is TGTGCCAGCAGCTCCCCGGGACTAGCCTCGCCAGGGGCGGATACGCAGTATTTT.

This clonotype appeared many times. The chain employs TRBV25-1 and TRBJ2-7; the D gene could be TRBD1 or TRBD2 (5 bases each). V lost 3 bases and J 6 bases, leaving 18 bases between the germline ends. The CDR3 length is 15 residues. The V gene's germline CDR1 is MGHDK and CDR2 SYGVNS. Here the CDR3 reads CASSDPRGSTIEQYF. The CDR3 DNA sequence: TGTGCCAGCAGTGACCCGAGGGGCTCTACGATCGAGCAGTACTTC.

There are many counts of this clonotype. The chain links TRBV29-1 to TRBJ2-7; 10 nucleotides match TRBD1. The length of the CDR3 is 12 residues. V lost 6 bases, J lost 5 bases, and 4 bases stayed unmatched. Germline lookup yields CDR1 SQVTM and CDR2 ANQGSEA. Here the CDR3 reads CSVTGTGDEQYF. CDR3 in DNA: TGCAGCGTCACCGGGACAGGGGACGAGCAGTACTTC.

The sample holds many counts of this clonotype. The genes are TRBV6-6 and TRBJ1-5; D gene ambiguous. Per the germline V gene, CDR1 is MNHNY and CDR2 is SVGAGI (reference sequence). Trimming took off 7 bases at V and 1 base at J, with 8 bases between the two ends. This CDR3 is 13 amino acids long. The CDR3 region is CASTAGSNQPQHF. CDR3 coding DNA: TGTGCCAGCACGGCGGGGAGCAATCAGCCCCAGCATTTT.

As regards this clonotype: A junction end diverges from the germline sequence, so it may reflect a read error. The V gene is TRBV12-3 or TRBV12-4, the J gene TRBJ2-5, with 8 positions matching TRBD1. CDR3 size: 11 residues. The CDR3: CANTQGAGIHF. The CDR3 DNA reads as TGTGCCAACACCCAGGGGGCAGGTATTCACTTC.

This clonotype was counted ten times or more. The V and J genes are TRBV5-1 and TRBJ2-3; D not resolved. CDR1 and CDR2 from the germline V gene are SGHRS and YFSETQ. V was trimmed by 7 bases and J by 6 bases, leaving 12 bases between them. This CDR3 region has 12 residues. The CDR3 DNA is TGCGCCAGCGGGGTTTGGGCTGATACGCAGTATTTT. It codes for CASGVWADTQYF.

This clonotype was detected ten times or more. This rearrangement joins TRBV7-9 to TRBJ2-7, with D perhaps being TRBD1 or TRBD2 (6 bases each). Looked up from germline, CDR1 is SEHNR and CDR2 is FQNEAQ (reference sequence). This CDR3 contains 13 residues. Trimming stripped 2 bases from V and 5 bases from J, with 10 bases between. CDR3 DNA sequence: TGTGCCAGCAGCTTACGGGGGCACGACGAGCAGTACTTC. Residues: CASSLRGHDEQYF.

This rearrangement joins TRBV11-2 to TRBJ2-7; unclear D gene. This CDR3 contains 17 residues. Germline V gene data show CDR1 as SGHAT and CDR2 as FQNNGV. The germline V and J ends were trimmed by 0 bases and 4 bases, with 19 bases remaining between them. CDR3 region: CASSLERPPLGGYEQYF. The CDR3 DNA is TGTGCCAGCAGCTTAGAAAGGCCTCCCCTGGGTGGATACGAGCAGTACTTC.

As DNA, the CDR3 is TGTGCCAGCAGCCCCCTAAAAGCAACTAATGAAAAACTGTTTTTT. Residues: CASSPLKATNEKLFF. The genes are TRBV7-9 and TRBJ1-4; the D is unclear. Trimming removed 5 bases from V and 0 bases from J, with 10 bases in between. CDR3 size: 15 residues. CDR1 and CDR2 from the germline V gene are SEHNR and FQNEAQ (reference sequence).

CDR3 amino acids: CASSFWPGLSYEQYF. Written as DNA, the CDR3 is TGTGCCAGCAGCTTTTGGCCAGGCCTTTCCTACGAGCAGTACTTC. The genes are TRBV7-9 and TRBJ2-7; no clear D. Germline V gives CDR1 SEHNR, CDR2 FQNEAQ (reference sequence). This CDR3 has 15 amino acids. Between the trimmed V and J ends, which lost 3 bases and 1 base, there was a span of 13 bases.

This clonotype showed up many times. The chain links TRBV7-2 to TRBJ2-3, with 11 positions matching TRBD2. The trim removed 6 bases at V and 5 bases at J, leaving 4 bases unmatched. Germline loops: CDR1 SGHTA, CDR2 FQGNSA. This CDR3 has 14 amino acids. CDR3 bases: TGTGCCAGCAGTCCAACTAGCGGGGGAGATACGCAGTATTTT. Translating it yields CASSPTSGGDTQYF.